The 28 T cell receptor beta chains listed next were all sequenced from one sample in a study of T cell responses to AZD1222 COVID-19 vaccine. Sequencing used immunoSEQ multiplex PCR; TCRdb keeps in-frame clones, though not all of them. The data hold 150,000 to 160,000 clones, with around nine tenths observed a single time. The sequencing used peripheral blood, collected 28 days after the second AZD1222 dose. Receptors were obtained from an adult who received the AZD1222 COVID-19 vaccine.

The gene calls are TRBV5-4 and TRBJ1-1; D is undetermined. CDR1 SGHNT and CDR2 YYREEE come from the germline V gene (reference sequence). V was trimmed by 4 bases and J by 6 bases, leaving 13 bases between them. This CDR3 is 13 amino acids long. The CDR3 region is CASSVEGTAEAFF. DNA of the CDR3: TGTGCCAGCAGCGTAGAGGGTACTGCTGAAGCTTTCTTT.

The chain recombines TRBV28 with TRBJ2-7; the match to TRBD2 covers 10 bases. The V and J ends lost 10 bases and 2 bases, in that order; junction bases with no gene match: 8. The CDR3 sequence is 14 residues long. Germline V gives CDR1 MDHEN, CDR2 SYDVKM. Here the CDR3 reads CATTILAGPYEQYF. CDR3 sequence (DNA): TGTGCCACCACTATACTAGCGGGGCCCTACGAGCAGTACTTC.

The sample holds one count of this clone. The chain joins TRBV4-2 to TRBJ2-1; D is uncertain. Per germline, CDR1 LGHNA and CDR2 YNFKEQ. CDR3 length: 11 amino acids. Trimming cost V 8 bases and J 9 bases, with 11 bases left between them. The CDR3 nucleotides are TGTGCCAGCGAAGGGCCTTTTGAGCAGTTCTTC. Encoded protein: CASEGPFEQFF.

This clone occurred once. The V and J genes are TRBV28 and TRBJ1-2; D is possibly TRBD1 (6 bases). The ends were cut back, 6 bases at V and 0 bases at J, with 17 bases in the middle. The CDR3 totals 16 residues. Germline-derived CDR1 and CDR2 are MDHEN and SYDVKM. The CDR3 sequence: CASRTFGGRTNYGYTF. The CDR3 DNA reads TGTGCCAGCAGGACATTTGGGGGCAGAACTAACTATGGCTACACCTTC.

V usage is TRBV27 and J usage is TRBJ1-1; possibly TRBD1 for D (5 bases). V was shortened by 5 bases and J by 3 bases, with 19 bases between the two germline ends. The CDR3 is 16 amino acids. CDR1 is MNHEY, CDR2 SMNVEV, per germline (reference sequence). The CDR3 nucleotides are TGTGCCAGCAGTCCGACATCCTACAGAGGGGACACTGAAGCTTTCTTT. This encodes CASSPTSYRGDTEAFF.

This rearrangement joins TRBV11-2 to TRBJ2-3; 10 positions agree with TRBD2. Germline V lookup: CDR1 SGHAT, CDR2 FQNNGV. The CDR3 spans 19 residues. V dropped 5 bases and J dropped 4; count of bases not matched to a gene: 18. For the CDR3, the DNA is TGTGCCAGCAGCCGCCTCTTAATGAAGCGGGGGGGCCTTTCAGATACGCAGTATTTT. This translates into CASSRLLMKRGGLSDTQYF.

J is TRBJ2-1 and V is TRBV7-2; no definite D call. Germline CDR1 reads SGHTA; CDR2 reads FQGNSA. Trimming removed 2 bases at V and 6 bases at J, with 11 bases between. The CDR3 is 14 residues long. CDR3 loop: CASSLSPYVNEQFF. The CDR3 DNA reads as TGTGCCAGCAGCTTATCACCCTATGTCAATGAGCAGTTCTTC.

The chain combines TRBV5-4 with TRBJ2-1; 13 bases are a match to TRBD2. The CDR3 spans 15 residues. CDR1 is SGHNT, CDR2 YYREEE, per germline (reference sequence). V dropped 4 bases and J dropped 9; count of bases not matched to a gene: 7. The chain's CDR3 is CASSVGTSGAGEQFF. The CDR3 DNA reads as TGTGCCAGCAGCGTGGGGACTAGCGGGGCTGGTGAGCAGTTCTTC.

This sequence joins TRBV6-5 and TRBJ2-7; D possibly uses TRBD1 or TRBD2 (6 bases each). Germline CDR1 and CDR2: MNHEY and SVGAGI. The length of the CDR3 is 14 residues. V gave up 7 bases and J gave up 4 bases, with 17 bases separating them. This CDR3 is CASKSGRGGYEQYF. In DNA, the CDR3 is TGTGCCAGCAAGTCGGGCAGGGGAGGATACGAGCAGTACTTC.

This sequence joins TRBV7-6 and TRBJ2-3; D remains unclear. Trimming removed 1 base from V and 4 bases from J, with 9 bases in between. Germline-derived CDR1 and CDR2 are SGHVS and FNYEAQ. The CDR3 loop spans 14 amino acids. CDR3 region: CASSLGYDADTQYF. As DNA, the CDR3 is TGTGCCAGCAGCTTAGGTTACGACGCAGATACGCAGTATTTT.

The V and J genes are TRBV2 and TRBJ2-2; 7 positions match TRBD2. The CDR3 loop spans 15 amino acids. Looked up from germline, CDR1 is SNHLY and CDR2 is FYNNEI. Unmatched junction bases numbered 6, after V lost 5 bases and J lost 3 bases. The CDR3 DNA reads as TGTGCCAGCAGTCGGCGGGGGTTGGACACCGGGGAGCTGTTTTTT. Protein sequence: CASSRRGLDTGELFF.

A single count supports this clone. V is TRBV28 and J is TRBJ1-5; TRBD1 agrees at 8 bases. Germline trimming cut 4 bases from V and 2 bases from J; bases unmatched to any gene: 4. CDR1 and CDR2 from the germline V gene are MDHEN and SYDVKM. The length of the CDR3 is 15 residues. CDR3 sequence reads: CASSSGGWGNQPQHF. CDR3 nucleotide sequence: TGTGCCAGCAGTTCAGGGGGCTGGGGCAATCAGCCCCAGCATTTT.

V usage is TRBV30 and J usage is TRBJ2-3; 10 nucleotides match TRBD2. This CDR3 region has 22 residues. The germline V gene encodes CDR1 GTSNPN and CDR2 SVGIG (reference sequence). J gave up 7 bases and V 2 bases, and 30 bases lay outside the gene matches. Here the CDR3 DNA reads TGTGCCTGGAGTCCTTCCCGTCGACACTTCGGGGAGCGGGAGGGTAAGACCTATACGCAGTATTTT. Its protein is CAWSPSRRHFGEREGKTYTQYF.

The table lists this clone with a few counts. The V call is TRBV7-8, the J call TRBJ2-7; 10 bases align to TRBD2. This CDR3 is 16 amino acids long. CDR1 and CDR2 (germline): SGHVS, FQNEAQ. V dropped 4 bases and J dropped 0; count of bases not matched to a gene: 6. CDR3 nucleotide sequence: TGTGCCAGCAGCTACCCCACTAGCGGGGACTCCTACGAGCAGTACTTC. Protein product: CASSYPTSGDSYEQYF.

The chain carries TRBV28 and TRBJ1-3; 8 nucleotides line up with TRBD1. This CDR3 is built from 15 residues. The germline V gene has CDR1 MDHEN and CDR2 SYDVKM. With 2 bases clipped from V and 2 bases from J, the junction kept 2 bases outside the gene matches. CDR3: CASSLPGGAGNTIYF. In nucleotides, the CDR3 is TGTGCCAGCAGTTTACCAGGGGGCGCTGGAAACACCATATATTTT.

The chain uses TRBV3-1 (or the pseudogene TRBV3-2) and TRBJ2-5; 7 nucleotides align to TRBD1. From germline, CDR1 is LGHDT and CDR2 YNNKEL (reference sequence). The CDR3 runs to 17 residues. Losses at the gene ends were 4 bases for V and 4 bases for J; bases not matched to a gene: 15. The CDR3 region has the DNA TGTGCCAGCAGCCTACACCGGACAGGCCGGGGATTAGAGACCCAGTACTTC. This encodes CASSLHRTGRGLETQYF.

The chain combines TRBV19 with TRBJ1-5; tentatively, D is TRBD1 (5 bases). The CDR3 loop spans 16 amino acids. V lost 1 base, J lost 1 base, and 11 bases lay in between. In germline, CDR1 is LNHDA, CDR2 SQIVND (reference sequence). CDR3 nucleotide sequence: TGTGCCAGTAGTATAGTTCCCGGGGGGAGCAATCAGCCCCAGCATTTT. This codes for CASSIVPGGSNQPQHF.

The rearrangement joins TRBV9 to TRBJ2-5; D may be TRBD1 or TRBD2 (5 bases each). The germline V and J ends were trimmed by 0 bases and 1 base, with 16 bases remaining between them. The CDR3 has 17 amino acids. Germline V CDR1 and CDR2: SGDLS, YYNGEE. In nucleotides, the CDR3 is TGTGCCAGCAGCGTAGGAGTGGGGCTAGCAGGCCAAGAGACCCAGTACTTC. Its translation is CASSVGVGLAGQETQYF.

The V and J genes are TRBV30 and TRBJ2-2; TRBD2 agrees at 7 bases. The CDR3 sequence is 14 residues long. V gave up 0 bases and J gave up 6 bases; unmatched junction bases: 4. The germline V gene has CDR1 GTSNPN and CDR2 SVGIG (reference sequence). The CDR3 sequence is CAWSVHGGAGELFF. The DNA of the CDR3 is TGTGCCTGGAGTGTACATGGGGGGGCCGGGGAGCTGTTTTTT.

The chain's CDR3 is CASSLSAVRSGYTF. The CDR3 DNA sequence: TGTGCCAGCAGCTTATCGGCGGTCAGGAGTGGCTACACCTTC. This sequence joins TRBV11-1 and TRBJ1-2, with D unresolved. Deletions cut 2 bases from V and 7 bases from J, with 14 bases between. The CDR3 has 14 amino acids. CDR1 SGHAT and CDR2 FQDESV come from the germline V gene (reference sequence).

The gene calls are TRBV6-5 and TRBJ2-3, with 9 positions matching TRBD1. With V trimmed by 8 bases and J by 2 bases, 5 bases remained unmatched. Germline V gene sequence: CDR1 MNHEY, CDR2 SVGAGI. The CDR3 runs to 14 residues. CDR3 nucleotide sequence: TGTGCCAGCGGGACAGGGACTGCCACAGATACGCAGTATTTT. This codes for CASGTGTATDTQYF.

V and J are TRBV2 and TRBJ2-7; 7 nucleotides align to TRBD2. The CDR3 covers 15 residues. The germline V gene has CDR1 SNHLY and CDR2 FYNNEI. V gave up 10 bases and J gave up 5 bases; unmatched junction bases: 17. In DNA form, the CDR3 reads TGTGCCATTTCGAAGGGTAGCGGGTCCAATCACGAGCAGTACTTC. Amino acid sequence: CAISKGSGSNHEQYF.

The chain has TRBV19 and TRBJ1-2; D gene unclear. This CDR3 has 13 residues. V shed 5 bases and J shed 1 base, with 8 bases lying between them. Germline CDR1 is LNHDA and CDR2 is SQIVND (reference sequence). CDR3 sequence (DNA): TGTGCCAGTAGTGATTGGAATAACTATGGCTACACCTTC. It is translated as CASSDWNNYGYTF.

The V gene is TRBV24-1, the J gene TRBJ1-2; D unclear. The CDR3 length is 12 residues. Germline values: CDR1 KGHDR, CDR2 SFDVKD. With 4 bases removed from V and 6 bases from J, the gap between germline ends came to 8 bases. The CDR3 nucleotides are TGTGCCACCAGTGACGACGGTAATGGCTACACCTTC. It encodes CATSDDGNGYTF.

The J gene is TRBJ2-7, the V gene TRBV6-1; 7 positions agree with TRBD1. CDR1 and CDR2 (germline): MNHNS, SASEGT. After removal of 3 bases from V and 2 bases from J, the junction contained 7 bases not matched to a gene. This CDR3 spans 15 amino acids. The CDR3 is CASSDVVTGTYEQYF. CDR3 in DNA: TGTGCCAGCAGTGACGTAGTGACAGGGACCTACGAGCAGTACTTC.

The chain combines TRBV7-8 with TRBJ1-4; D may be TRBD1 (5 bases). Germline-derived CDR1 and CDR2 are SGHVS and FQNEAQ. CDR3 length equals 16 residues. The ends were cut back, 5 bases at V and 0 bases at J, with 13 bases in the middle. The CDR3: CASSVRDRATNEKLFF. CDR3 nucleotide sequence: TGTGCCAGCAGCGTCCGGGACCGCGCAACTAATGAAAAACTGTTTTTT.

The chain uses TRBV6-5 and TRBJ1-2; D remains ambiguous. The CDR3 consists of 13 residues. V dropped 6 bases and J dropped 4 bases, with 12 bases sitting between them. Germline V gene sequence: CDR1 MNHEY, CDR2 SVGAGI. CDR3 sequence reads: CASSLAVFYGYTF. The CDR3 nucleotides read TGTGCCAGCAGCCTGGCTGTTTTCTATGGCTACACCTTC.

The V and J genes are TRBV4-1 and TRBJ2-1; no definite D call. Germline-derived CDR1 and CDR2 are MGHRA and YSYEKL. This CDR3 has 16 residues. V lost 0 bases, J lost 2 bases, and 11 bases lay in between. The CDR3 protein is CASSQEHRNAYNEQFF. CDR3 bases: TGCGCCAGCAGCCAAGAGCATCGTAACGCCTACAATGAGCAGTTCTTC.